This T cell receptor (beta chain) appears in the sequencing data of a study of a mutant IDH1 vaccine in newly diagnosed glioma. For the study at large: The therapy given earlier, which was standard therapy, consisted of radiotherapy, temozolomide, or both, and most of the patients received both. Held at week 35, visit V12 was the safety follow-up, and visit V13 followed at week 47.

Study findings and constraints: With respect to changes in top peripheral T cell clonotypes, pseudoprogression seemed unrelated.

As to this clone: What it binds is not known.

Germline V gene lookup returns CDR1 WNHNN and CDR2 SYGVQD (reference sequence). V lost 6 bases and J lost 5, with 13 bases in between. This CDR3 has 13 amino acids. This table comes from immunoSEQ multiplex PCR, and its TCRdb copy is limited to in-frame clones, with some not included. The sample lists tens of thousands of clones; almost 95% were seen once. Regarding time point: week 35, safety follow-up. Each vaccine dose was 300 ug of mutant IDH1 20-mer peptide, with topical imiquimod. Each of the donors came in with new WHO grade 3 or 4 astrocytomas that were IDH1-mutant and ATRX-lost. The rearrangement uses TRBV10-1 and TRBJ2-5; D uncertain. The sequenced sample was PBMCs, obtained from a glioma patient whose treatment included an IDH1 peptide vaccine. The origin of this receptor is a man over 45 with glioma. CDR3: CASSPQLGETQYF. The CDR3 coding sequence is TGCGCCAGCAGCCCCCAATTAGGGGAGACCCAGTACTTC.